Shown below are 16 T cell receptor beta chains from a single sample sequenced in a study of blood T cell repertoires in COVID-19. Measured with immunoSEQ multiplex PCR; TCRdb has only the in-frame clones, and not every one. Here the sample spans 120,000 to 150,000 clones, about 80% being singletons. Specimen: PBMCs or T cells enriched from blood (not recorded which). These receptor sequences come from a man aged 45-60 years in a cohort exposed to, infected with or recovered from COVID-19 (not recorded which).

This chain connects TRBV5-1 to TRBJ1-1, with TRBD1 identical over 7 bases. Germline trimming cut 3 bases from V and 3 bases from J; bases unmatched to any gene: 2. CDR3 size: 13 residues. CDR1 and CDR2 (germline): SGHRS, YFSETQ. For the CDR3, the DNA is TGCGCCAGCAGCTCCACAGGGGACACTGAAGCTTTCTTT. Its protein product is CASSSTGDTEAFF.

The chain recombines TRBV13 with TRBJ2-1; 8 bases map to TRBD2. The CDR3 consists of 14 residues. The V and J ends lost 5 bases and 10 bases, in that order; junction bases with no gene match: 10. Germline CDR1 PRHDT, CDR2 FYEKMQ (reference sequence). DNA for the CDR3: TGTGCCAGCAGCCCCGGGACGGGGGGGAGGGAGCAGTTCTTC. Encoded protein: CASSPGTGGREQFF.

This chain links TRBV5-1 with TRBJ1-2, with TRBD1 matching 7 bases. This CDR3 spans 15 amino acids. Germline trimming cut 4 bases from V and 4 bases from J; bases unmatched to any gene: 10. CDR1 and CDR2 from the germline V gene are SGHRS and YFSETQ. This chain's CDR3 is CASSDTVGQSYGYTF. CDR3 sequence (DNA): TGCGCCAGCAGCGACACGGTGGGACAGTCCTATGGCTACACCTTC.

CDR3 sequence (DNA): TGTGCCAGCAGTGAGAACAGGGGAAGACAGCCCCAGCATTTT. Encoded protein: CASSENRGRQPQHF. V usage is TRBV28 and J usage is TRBJ1-5; 7 positions agree with TRBD1. This CDR3 contains 14 residues. In germline, CDR1 is MDHEN, CDR2 SYDVKM. With V trimmed by 5 bases and J by 7 bases, 8 bases remained unmatched. Using reference TRBV28 and TRBJ1-5 for the parts outside the CDR3, the full variable domain is DVKVTQSSRYLVKRTGEKVFLECVQDMDHENMFWYRQDPGLGLRLIYFSYDVKMKEKGDIPEGYSVSREKKERFSLILESASTNQTSMYLCASSENRGRQPQHFGDGTRLSIL.

CDR3 sequence (DNA): TGTGCCAGCAGTTTCGGGGACTCCTACGAGCAGTACTTC. It is translated as CASSFGDSYEQYF. The chain employs TRBV28 and TRBJ2-7; tentative D call: TRBD2 (5 bases). The CDR3 spans 13 residues. Germline values: CDR1 MDHEN, CDR2 SYDVKM. V was cut by 3 bases and J by 0 bases, with 6 bases left in between.

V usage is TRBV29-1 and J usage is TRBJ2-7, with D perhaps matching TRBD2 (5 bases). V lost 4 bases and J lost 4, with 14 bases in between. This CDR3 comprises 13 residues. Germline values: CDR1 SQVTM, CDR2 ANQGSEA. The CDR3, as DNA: TGCAGCGTTGGAAATCCACTAGGGTACGAGCAGTACTTC. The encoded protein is CSVGNPLGYEQYF.

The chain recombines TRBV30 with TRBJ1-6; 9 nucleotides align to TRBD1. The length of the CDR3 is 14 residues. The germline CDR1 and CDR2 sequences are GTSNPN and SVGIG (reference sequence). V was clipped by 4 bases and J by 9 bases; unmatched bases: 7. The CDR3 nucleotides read TGTGCCTGGACCCCGGGACAGGGCGGTTCACCCCTCCACTTT. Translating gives CAWTPGQGGSPLHF.

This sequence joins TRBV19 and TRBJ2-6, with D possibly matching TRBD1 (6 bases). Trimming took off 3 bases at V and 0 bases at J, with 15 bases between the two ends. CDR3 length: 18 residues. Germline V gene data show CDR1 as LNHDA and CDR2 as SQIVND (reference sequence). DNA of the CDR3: TGTGCCAGTAGTATTGGGGTAGGGGGAAGCTCTGGGGCCAACGTCCTGACTTTC. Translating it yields CASSIGVGGSSGANVLTF. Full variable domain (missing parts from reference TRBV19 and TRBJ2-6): DGGITQSPKYLFRKEGQNVTLSCEQNLNHDAMYWYRQDPGQGLRLIYYSQIVNDFQKGDIAEGYSVSREKKESFPLTVTSAQKNPTAFYLCASSIGVGGSSGANVLTFGAGSRLTVL.

The CDR3 is CASSQNPQNVNSPLHF. The CDR3 region has the DNA TGCGCCAGCAGCCAAAACCCACAGAATGTGAATTCACCCCTCCACTTT. The chain has TRBV4-1 and TRBJ1-6; D remains ambiguous. Germline values: CDR1 MGHRA, CDR2 YSYEKL. V was trimmed by 2 bases and J by 7 bases, leaving 15 bases between them. The CDR3 is made up of 16 amino acids.

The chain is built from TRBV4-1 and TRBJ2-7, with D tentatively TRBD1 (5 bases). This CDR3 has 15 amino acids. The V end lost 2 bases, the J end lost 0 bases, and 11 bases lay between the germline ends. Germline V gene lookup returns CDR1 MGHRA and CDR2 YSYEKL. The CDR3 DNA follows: TGCGCCAGCAGCCAAACAAGGGGATTCTCCTACGAGCAGTACTTC. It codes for CASSQTRGFSYEQYF.

The CDR3 DNA is TGCGCCAGCAGCGCACCCGGGATTGGGAGCACAGATACGCAGTATTTT. As protein: CASSAPGIGSTDTQYF. This chain connects TRBV5-1 to TRBJ2-3; a possible D gene is TRBD2 (5 bases). The V gene lost 4 bases and the J gene lost 0 bases, with 15 bases spanning the gap. The CDR3 sequence is 16 residues long. Germline V CDR1 and CDR2: SGHRS, YFSETQ.

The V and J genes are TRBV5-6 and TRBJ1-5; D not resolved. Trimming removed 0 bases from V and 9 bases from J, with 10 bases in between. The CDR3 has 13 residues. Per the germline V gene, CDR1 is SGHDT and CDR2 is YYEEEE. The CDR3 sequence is CASSLAEGRPQHF. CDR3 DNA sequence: TGTGCCAGCAGCTTGGCCGAGGGTCGGCCCCAGCATTTT.

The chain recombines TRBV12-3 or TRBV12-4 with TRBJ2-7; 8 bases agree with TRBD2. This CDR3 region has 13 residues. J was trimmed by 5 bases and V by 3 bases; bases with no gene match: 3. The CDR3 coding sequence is TGTGCCAGCAGTTTCGGGGGGGTCGACGAGCAGTACTTC. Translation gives CASSFGGVDEQYF.

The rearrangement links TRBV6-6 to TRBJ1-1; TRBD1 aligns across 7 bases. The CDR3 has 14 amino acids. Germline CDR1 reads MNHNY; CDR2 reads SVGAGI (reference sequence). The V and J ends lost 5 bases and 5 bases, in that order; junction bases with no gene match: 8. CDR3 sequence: CASSREGGYTEAFF. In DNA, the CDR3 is TGTGCCAGCAGTCGCGAAGGGGGCTATACTGAAGCTTTCTTT.

Here the CDR3 reads CASGTGGATDTQYF. The DNA for the CDR3 is TGTGCCAGTGGAACCGGGGGTGCCACAGATACGCAGTATTTT. J is TRBJ2-3 and V is TRBV19, with a possible D match to TRBD2 (6 bases). CDR1 and CDR2 (germline): LNHDA, SQIVND (reference sequence). The ends were cut back, 8 bases at V and 2 bases at J, with 14 bases in the middle. This CDR3 spans 14 amino acids.

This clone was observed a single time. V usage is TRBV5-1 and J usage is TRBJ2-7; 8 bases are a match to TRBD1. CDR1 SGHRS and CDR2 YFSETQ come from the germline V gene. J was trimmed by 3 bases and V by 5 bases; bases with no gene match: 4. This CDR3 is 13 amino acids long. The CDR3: CASSTGGGYEQYF. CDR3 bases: TGCGCCAGCAGTACAGGGGGAGGCTACGAGCAGTACTTC. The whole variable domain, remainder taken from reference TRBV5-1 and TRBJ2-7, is KAGVTQTPRYLIKTRGQQVTLSCSPISGHRSVSWYQQTPGQGLQFLFEYFSETQRNKGNFPGRFSGRQFSNSRSEMNVSTLELGDSALYLCASSTGGGYEQYFGPGTRLTVT.